This is a list of T cell receptor beta chains from one sample in a study of regulatory dendritic cells for organ transplantation. Data came from immunoSEQ multiplex PCR; TCRdb stores just in-frame clones and leaves some out. The table includes over 8,500 clones, roughly four fifths detected once. Their antigens are not known. Input material: memory CD4+ T cells from blood cultured with regulatory dendritic cells. These receptors were collected from a human donor in good health. CDR3s include the opening cysteine and the closing phenylalanine or tryptophan. The D gene is left open where the match is weak. Rows give clone size only sometimes, using once, few, many, or a class for an expanded clone.

CASSLQGADTEAFF,TGCGCCAGCAGCCTACAGGGGGCGGACACTGAAGCTTTCTTT,-,TRBV5-1,TRBJ1-1,TRBD1
CASSESVTGGYGYTF,TGTGCCAGCAGTGAATCGGTGACAGGTGGCTATGGCTACACCTTC,-,TRBV6-1,TRBJ1-2,-
CASSTYRGKVGYTF,TGTGCCAGCTCTACATACAGGGGAAAGGTTGGCTACACCTTC,medium-sized,TRBV7-9,TRBJ1-2,TRBD1
CASSFSGRGQAEQYF,TGCGCCAGCAGCTTTTCCGGCAGGGGGCAAGCTGAGCAGTACTTC,-,TRBV5-1,TRBJ2-7,TRBD1
CASSLRPEAPLHF,TGTGCCAGCAGCTTAAGGCCCGAGGCACCCCTCCACTTT,-,TRBV5-4,TRBJ1-6,-
CASSLRRGDGDTQYF,TGTGCCAGCAGCTTACGGCGGGGGGATGGAGATACGCAGTATTTT,once,TRBV5-4,TRBJ2-3,TRBD2
CASNLGLGLAGGDTQYF,TGTGCCAGCAACTTAGGACTCGGACTAGCGGGGGGAGATACGCAGTATTTT,-,TRBV5-5,TRBJ2-3,TRBD2
CASSSGQLLRGTDTQYF,TGTGCCAGTAGTTCGGGACAACTCTTACGGGGCACAGATACGCAGTATTTT,-,TRBV19,TRBJ2-3,-
CASSRGQILLNQPQHF,TGTGCCAGCAGCAGGGGACAGATCCTTCTAAATCAGCCCCAGCATTTT,-,TRBV5-5,TRBJ1-5,TRBD1
CASSDDGLDSRTDTQYF,TGCGCCAGCAGTGACGACGGTCTGGACAGCCGCACAGATACGCAGTATTTT,-,TRBV10-1,TRBJ2-3,-
CAISEGQGVSYEQYF,TGTGCCATCAGTGAGGGACAGGGGGTCTCCTACGAGCAGTACTTC,once,TRBV10-3,TRBJ2-7,TRBD1
CASSVGEGGGYTF,TGTGCCAGCAGTGTAGGGGAGGGAGGTGGCTACACCTTC,-,TRBV6-5,TRBJ1-2,-
CASSSQRSGNTIYF,TGTGCCAGCAGTTCCCAGCGCTCTGGAAACACCATATATTTT,-,TRBV27,TRBJ1-3,-
CASSLLTGNNQPQHF,TGTGCCAGCAGCTTACTCACAGGGAACAATCAGCCCCAGCATTTT,-,TRBV7-8,TRBJ1-5,-
CASSPGGSGANVLTF,TGTGCCAGCTCACCAGGGGGGTCTGGGGCCAACGTCCTGACTTTC,-,TRBV18,TRBJ2-6,-
CASSFRTGDYEQYF,TGTGCCAGCAGCTTTCGGACAGGGGACTACGAGCAGTACTTC,-,TRBV7-9,TRBJ2-7,TRBD1
CASSEQRGADTQYF,TGTGCCAGCAGCGAACAGCGGGGGGCGGATACGCAGTATTTT,-,TRBV9,TRBJ2-3,TRBD2
CASSLGTAQETQYF,TGTGCCAGCAGCTTAGGGACAGCGCAAGAGACCCAGTACTTC,-,TRBV11-2,TRBJ2-5,-
CASKQPGANVLTF,TGTGCCAGTAAACAGCCCGGGGCCAACGTCCTGACTTTC,once,TRBV19,TRBJ2-6,-
CASSGQRGVGGYTF,TGTGCCAGCAGTGGTCAGCGGGGAGTTGGTGGCTACACCTTC,medium-sized,TRBV6-5,TRBJ1-2,-
CASSLGLSGGRFTDTQYF,TGTGCCAGCAGCTTAGGTCTTAGCGGGGGGCGTTTTACAGATACGCAGTATTTT,-,TRBV7-6,TRBJ2-3,TRBD2
CASSTLGGANVLTF,TGTGCCAGCAGCACCCTAGGTGGGGCCAACGTCCTGACTTTC,-,TRBV9,TRBJ2-6,-
CASSLAAAQGGETQYF,TGCGCCAGCAGCTTGGCAGCTGCACAGGGTGGGGAGACCCAGTACTTC,-,TRBV5-1,TRBJ2-5,-
CASSYSRRASEAFF,TGTGCCAGCAGTTACTCGAGGAGGGCCAGTGAAGCTTTCTTT,few,TRBV6-5,TRBJ1-1,-
CAGSLGVRAGAATSTDTQYF,TGTGCCGGCAGCTTAGGGGTTCGAGCGGGGGCGGCCACTAGCACAGATACGCAGTATTTT,once,TRBV13,TRBJ2-3,TRBD2
CASITGTGTDTQYF,TGCGCCAGCATCACCGGGACAGGCACAGATACGCAGTATTTT,-,TRBV5-1,TRBJ2-3,TRBD1
CASRGGGAPTGYTF,TGTGCCAGCCGGGGAGGGGGGGCCCCAACTGGCTACACCTTC,-,TRBV7-2,TRBJ1-2,-
CASSQGGNTEAFF,TGTGCCAGTAGTCAGGGGGGGAACACTGAAGCTTTCTTT,-,TRBV19,TRBJ1-1,TRBD1
CASSFQFTGETQYF,TGTGCCAGCAGCTTTCAATTTACGGGAGAGACCCAGTACTTC,-,TRBV7-2,TRBJ2-5,-
CASSPTENTEAFF,TGTGCCAGCTCACCAACAGAGAACACTGAAGCTTTCTTT,-,TRBV18,TRBJ1-1,-
CASSPDRGRDTEAFF,TGTGCCAGCAGCCCGGACAGGGGGCGGGACACTGAAGCTTTCTTT,-,TRBV5-4,TRBJ1-1,TRBD1
CASSPTRGINQPQHF,TGTGCCAGCTCTCCTACGAGAGGGATAAATCAGCCCCAGCATTTT,-,TRBV6-6,TRBJ1-5,-
CASSWGVENEAFF,TGTGCCAGCAGCTGGGGAGTTGAGAATGAAGCTTTCTTT,-,TRBV5-4,TRBJ1-1,-
CSVQNPGSHEQYF,TGCAGCGTTCAGAATCCAGGGTCTCACGAGCAGTACTTC,medium-sized,TRBV29-1,TRBJ2-7,-
CASSQNSGTGAGAFF,TGTGCCAGTAGCCAAAACTCCGGGACAGGGGCGGGGGCTTTCTTT,-,TRBV19,TRBJ1-1,TRBD1
CASGQGISGNTIYF,TGTGCCAGCGGACAGGGAATCTCTGGAAACACCATATATTTT,-,TRBV6-1,TRBJ1-3,TRBD1
CASSHAREETQYF,TGCGCCAGCAGCCACGCCAGGGAAGAGACCCAGTACTTC,-,TRBV4-1,TRBJ2-5,-
CASSLDFSGYTF,TGCGCCAGCAGCCTTGACTTTAGCGGCTACACCTTC,-,TRBV4-1,TRBJ1-2,-
CASSQDGSGGVQETQYF,TGTGCCAGCAGCCAAGATGGGAGCGGGGGGGTTCAAGAGACCCAGTACTTC,-,TRBV4-2,TRBJ2-5,TRBD2
CASSTLAGGAYNEQFF,TGTGCCAGCAGCACCCTAGCGGGGGGGGCCTACAATGAGCAGTTCTTC,-,TRBV7-9,TRBJ2-1,TRBD2
CASSFRQRGVDEQFF,TGTGCCAGCAGCTTCCGACAGCGGGGGGTCGATGAGCAGTTCTTC,-,TRBV5-4,TRBJ2-1,TRBD2
CASSVTAGGTEAFF,TGTGCCAGCAGTGTCACGGCCGGGGGTACTGAAGCTTTCTTT,-,TRBV6-6,TRBJ1-1,-
CASSYSGQGGYTF,TGTGCCAGCAGTTACTCCGGACAGGGGGGCTACACCTTC,-,TRBV6-5,TRBJ1-2,TRBD1
CASIGTGNTEAFF,TGTGCCAGCATTGGGACAGGGAACACTGAAGCTTTCTTT,-,TRBV7-2,TRBJ1-1,TRBD1
CATTGTANYGYTF,TGCGCCACCACAGGGACAGCTAACTATGGCTACACCTTC,-,TRBV10-1,TRBJ1-2,TRBD1
CASSLVGEGRVETQYF,TGTGCCAGCAGCTTAGTCGGGGAGGGCCGAGTGGAGACCCAGTACTTC,few,TRBV7-2,TRBJ2-5,TRBD2
CASSQQGRNSPLHF,TGCGCCAGCAGCCAACAGGGGAGAAATTCACCCCTCCACTTT,-,TRBV4-1,TRBJ1-6,-
CASSQGQGSDGYTF,TGTGCCAGCTCACAGGGACAGGGGTCTGATGGCTACACCTTC,-,TRBV18,TRBJ1-2,TRBD1
CASGFTSEGGELFF,TGTGCCAGCGGATTTACTAGCGAAGGGGGGGAGCTGTTTTTT,-,TRBV9,TRBJ2-2,TRBD2
CASSPTGAYYEQYF,TGTGCCAGCAGCCCTACAGGGGCATACTACGAGCAGTACTTC,few,TRBV7-9,TRBJ2-7,TRBD1
CASSAVQGFAGNTIYF,TGTGCCAGCAGCGCAGTACAGGGATTCGCCGGAAACACCATATATTTT,-,TRBV7-8,TRBJ1-3,-
CASSPPPGQGSYEQYF,TGTGCCAGCAGCCCTCCCCCGGGACAGGGCTCCTACGAGCAGTACTTC,few,TRBV11-3,TRBJ2-7,TRBD1
CASSDLATNTGELFF,TGTGCCAGCAGTGATTTGGCCACGAACACCGGGGAGCTGTTTTTT,-,TRBV2,TRBJ2-2,-
CASSGSGGTGEQYF,TGTGCCAGCAGTGGAAGCGGGGGGACTGGCGAGCAGTACTTC,-,TRBV2,TRBJ2-7,TRBD2
CASSPGLRGGATDTQYF,TGTGCCAGCAGCCCCGGGCTACGGGGGGGGGCTACAGATACGCAGTATTTT,-,TRBV5-4,TRBJ2-3,TRBD2
CATSIALSAGANTEAFF,TGTGCCACCAGCATCGCCCTATCGGCAGGGGCCAACACTGAAGCTTTCTTT,-,TRBV15,TRBJ1-1,-
CASSLRIDTAYEQYF,TGTGCCAGCAGCTTGCGGATAGACACTGCCTACGAGCAGTACTTC,-,TRBV5-4,TRBJ2-7,-
CASSVGGRAGYTF,TGTGCCAGCAGCGTAGGGGGGAGGGCTGGCTACACCTTC,-,TRBV9,TRBJ1-2,-
CSVDLRAGGPVETQYF,TGCAGCGTTGATCTTCGAGCGGGGGGGCCTGTTGAGACCCAGTACTTC,-,TRBV29-1,TRBJ2-5,TRBD2
CASRKGQVYGYTF,TGTGCCAGCAGAAAGGGACAGGTCTATGGCTACACCTTC,-,TRBV6-5,TRBJ1-2,TRBD1